These T cell receptor gamma chains were read from a single sample in a study of intestinal T cells in coeliac disease. With CATT, TCRdb re-called clones from the multiplex PCR reads. This sample yields about 1,000 gamma-chain clones, of which 48% are seen a single time; 10% belongs to the top ten. The specimen sequenced was a duodenal biopsy. The source of these receptors is a human donor with celiac disease. Each CDR3 is given with its conserved first and last residue. Size is stated for part of the rows, as once, few or many counts, or as a class when the clone is expanded.

clone size | J gene | V gene | CDR3 protein | CDR3 DNA
large | TRGJP2 | TRGV8 | CATWGDWIKTF | TGTGCCACCTGGGGTGATTGGATCAAGACGTTT
. | TRGJP1 | TRGV10 | CAAWDLPYTTGWFKTF | TGTGCTGCGTGGGACCTCCCGTATACCACTGGTTGGTTCAAGACATTT
few | TRGJ1/TRGJ2 | TRGV10 | CAAWWYYYKKLF | TGTGCTGCGTGGTGGTATTATTATAAGAAACTCTTT
. | TRGJP2 | TRGV3 | CATWDRKGVVDWIKTF | TGTGCCACCTGGGACAGGAAGGGAGTAGTTGATTGGATCAAGACGTTT
. | TRGJ1/TRGJ2 | TRGV10 | CAAWEPVEKLF | TGTGCTGCGTGGGAACCAGTGGAGAAACTCTTT
. | TRGJP1 | TRGV10 | CAGVGYTTGWFKIF | TGTGCTGGCGTGGGGTATACCACTGGTTGGTTCAAGATATTT
large | TRGJP1 | TRGV10 | CAAWDFLIGPYTTGWFKIF | TGTGCTGCGTGGGATTTTTTGATAGGCCCCTATACCACTGGTTGGTTCAAGATATTT
. | TRGJ1/TRGJ2 | TRGV8 | CATWTCLYKKLF | TGTGCCACCTGGACTTGCCTTTATAAGAAACTCTTT
. | TRGJP1 | TRGV10 | CAAWGLRGYTTGWFKIF | TGTGCTGCGTGGGGACTTAGGGGCTATACCACTGGTTGGTTCAAGATATTT
. | TRGJ1/TRGJ2 | TRGV9 | CALWGGGPPMDKKLF | TGTGCCTTGTGGGGGGGGGGGCCGCCCATGGATAAGAAACTCTTT
. | TRGJP1 | TRGV10 | CAAWDYGSTGWFKIF | TGTGCTGCGTGGGATTATGGGTCCACTGGTTGGTTCAAGATATTT
large | TRGJP1 | TRGV8 | CATWDRGGDTTGWFKIF | TGTGCCACCTGGGATAGAGGTGGGGATACCACTGGTTGGTTCAAGATATTT
large | TRGJP2 | TRGV4 | CATWDGNSSDWIKTF | TGTGCCACCTGGGATGGGAATAGTAGTGATTGGATCAAGACGTTT
large | TRGJ1/TRGJ2 | TRGV5 | CATVDLEYYKKLF | TGTGCCACCGTCGATTTGGAATATTATAAGAAACTCTTT
. | TRGJ1/TRGJ2 | TRGV3 | CATWGPKLF | TGTGCCACCTGGGGACCGAAACTCTTT
large | TRGJ1/TRGJ2 | TRGV10 | CAAWDFTRGKKLF | TGTGCTGCGTGGGATTTCACCCGTGGGAAGAAACTCTTT
. | TRGJ1/TRGJ2 | TRGV5 | CATWDRRLYYYKKLF | TGTGCCACCTGGGACAGGCGCCTGTATTATTATAAGAAACTCTTT
large | TRGJ1/TRGJ2 | TRGV4 | CATWRLGEGLF | TGTGCCACCTGGAGGCTGGGCGAGGGACTCTTT
large | TRGJ1/TRGJ2 | TRGV10 | CAAWDHPYYKKLF | TGTGCTGCGTGGGATCATCCCTATTATAAGAAACTCTTT
. | TRGJ1/TRGJ2 | TRGV11 | CACWIEQTPYYKKLF | TGTGCCTGCTGGATTGAACAGACCCCTTATTATAAGAAACTCTTT
. | TRGJ1/TRGJ2 | TRGV3 | CATWDRAGYYKKLF | TGTGCCACCTGGGACAGGGCCGGGTATTATAAGAAGCTCTTT
. | TRGJP1 | TRGV10 | CAAWDLSANPNTTGWFKIF | TGTGCTGCGTGGGACTTATCCGCAAATCCTAATACCACTGGTTGGTTCAAGATATTT
large | TRGJ1/TRGJ2 | TRGV3 | CATWDRPEKLF | TGTGCCACCTGGGACAGGCCAGAGAAACTCTTT
. | TRGJP2 | TRGV8 | CATWDSSSDWIKTF | TGTGCCACCTGGGATAGTAGTAGTGATTGGATCAAGACGTTT
large | TRGJ1/TRGJ2 | TRGV10 | CAAWDYEKLF | TGTGCTGCGTGGGATTACGAGAAACTCTTT
large | TRGJ1/TRGJ2 | TRGV3 | CATWDHLHYKKLF | TGTGCCACCTGGGACCACCTCCATTATAAGAAACTCTTT
few | TRGJ1/TRGJ2 | TRGV3 | CATWGQGGLYYKKLF | TGTGCCACCTGGGGACAGGGGGGACTTTATTATAAGAAACTCTTT
. | TRGJ1/TRGJ2 | TRGV4 | CATWGWANPNRKLF | TGTGCCACCTGGGGATGGGCTAATCCCAATCGTAAACTCTTT
large | TRGJ1/TRGJ2 | TRGV5 | CATCPLNYYKKLF | TGTGCCACCTGCCCTCTAAATTATTATAAGAAACTCTTT
. | TRGJ1/TRGJ2 | TRGV4 | CATWGWILGKKLF | TGTGCCACCTGGGGATGGATATTGGGTAAGAAACTCTTT
large | TRGJ1/TRGJ2 | TRGV11 | CACWIRRNYYKKLF | TGTGCCTGCTGGATTAGGCGGAATTATTATAAGAAACTCTTT
. | TRGJ1/TRGJ2 | TRGV10 | CAAWGFFRRKLF | TGTGCTGCGTGGGGATTTTTTAGAAGAAAACTCTTT
large | TRGJ1/TRGJ2 | TRGV10 | CAAWDYWYKKLF | TGTGCTGCGTGGGATTATTGGTATAAGAAACTCTTT
. | TRGJ1/TRGJ2 | TRGV4 | CATCPWEKLF | TGTGCCACCTGTCCATGGGAGAAACTCTTT
. | TRGJ1/TRGJ2 | TRGV8 | CATWTNPLYYKKLF | TGTGCCACCTGGACAAACCCCCTTTATTATAAGAAACTCTTT
. | TRGJP1 | TRGV10 | CAAWGSSIIWFKIF | TGTGCTGCGTGGGGATCCTCAATTATCTGGTTCAAGATATTT
large | TRGJ1/TRGJ2 | TRGV3 | CATWDGPGYKKLF | TGTGCCACCTGGGACGGGCCAGGGTATAAGAAACTCTTT
large | TRGJ1/TRGJ2 | TRGV10 | CAAWDSPHKKLF | TGTGCTGCGTGGGATTCCCCGCACAAGAAACTCTTT
. | TRGJ1/TRGJ2 | TRGV10 | CAAWDHFGPNKKLF | TGTGCTGCGTGGGATCATTTTGGCCCAAATAAGAAACTCTTT
. | TRGJP1 | TRGV5 | CATWDTSRGWFKIF | TGTGCCACCTGGGACACTTCACGTGGTTGGTTCAAGATATTT
large | TRGJ1/TRGJ2 | TRGV5 | CATWDMRGRKKLF | TGTGCCACCTGGGACATGAGGGGGCGTAAGAAACTCTTT
. | TRGJ1/TRGJ2 | TRGV4 | CATWDGGVYKKLF | TGTGCCACCTGGGATGGTGGAGTTTATAAGAAACTCTTT
few | TRGJP2 | TRGV8 | CATRGPYSSDWIKTF | TGTGCCACCCGTGGACCATATAGTAGTGATTGGATCAAGACGTTT
. | TRGJP2 | TRGV2 | CATGTALSDWIKTF | TGTGCCACTGGGACGGCCCTTAGTGATTGGATCAAGACGTTT
large | TRGJ1/TRGJ2 | TRGV11 | CACWIRHEHYKKLF | TGTGCCTGCTGGATTAGGCACGAGCATTATAAGAAACTCTTT
. | TRGJ1/TRGJ2 | TRGV2 | CATGTFKKLF | TGTGCCACTGGGACGTTTAAGAAACTCTTT
. | TRGJ1/TRGJ2 | TRGV4 | CATWGWENYYKKLF | TGTGCCACCTGGGGATGGGAGAATTATTATAAGAAACTCTTT
few | TRGJ1/TRGJ2 | TRGV10 | CAAWDFLLF | TGTGCTGCGTGGGATTTTTTACTCTTT
. | TRGJP2 | TRGV11 | CARWILVVIWIKTF | TGTGCCCGCTGGATTCTTGTAGTGATTTGGATCAAGACGTTT